The T cell receptor (beta chain) under discussion was sequenced for a study of CD8+CD57+ T cells in acquired aplastic anemia (dated by TCRdb to 2016 to 2018). Broadly, across the study: A mean of 3.2 ug of DNA, ranging from roughly 0.2 to 27.4 ug, was extracted from sorted CD4+ and CD8+ cells. An average of approximately 9.8 million reads for CD4+ cells and around 11 million reads for CD8+ cells was obtained from healthy donor samples.

CDR1 is given as SGHTS and CDR2 as YDEGEE, both from the germline V gene. Reading from cysteine to phenylalanine, the CDR3 counts 14 amino acids. Only the CDR3 part of the read is kept: 42 bases, read in frame from the first base. V is pared back by 0 bases and J by 1 base, with 5 bases lying between the germline termini. Overall results and qualifications from the work: CD8+ Simpson's diversity did not differ significantly between patients and healthy controls (P=0.060). Around 31 CD8+ CDR3 sequences were shared between patients and controls but appeared highly expressed in patients and within their immunodominant clones.

There are a few counts of this clonotype. What antigen it recognizes has not been identified. Base qualities are not at hand, and no much larger clone is one base apart. TCR repertoires of sorted CD4+ and CD8+ blood T cells from severe aplastic anemia patients and healthy subjects were deep-sequenced in the study. Ficoll-Paque density gradient centrifugation was used to isolate peripheral blood mononuclear cells. CD4+ and CD8+ T cells were sorted by FACS or magnetic beads before DNA extraction. Genomic DNA was used as template for profiling of TCR beta VDJ combinations and CDR3 sequences. An Illumina HiSeq 2000 was used for TCR repertoire sequencing. In the paper's pipeline: TRBV/TRBJ rearrangement plots, CDR3 size and DJ length profiles, and Simpson's diversity index were used to assess repertoires. The immunodominant clone was defined as the most abundant DNA sequence in deep sequencing data. CDR3 amino acid sequences were screened for sharing across subjects and were compared with published repertoires and the VDJdb database. TCRdb reworked the public reads: Q25 trimming with fastp, MiXCR clone assembly, productive beta chains retained. Each record represents a unique CDR3 protein, reported with the most common genes and DNA among its rows. It is TCRdb's table, rather than the study itself, that gives the V and J calls and clone size. The table for this sample lists about 180,000 distinct CDR3 sequences; less than 55% of them were counted only once. Approximately 2.9% of the sample belongs to the ten largest clones.

The rearrangement joined TRBV5-8 to TRBJ2-1; the D gene identity is not certain. The TCR originated in a human donor in good health. The sequencing input was sorted CD4+, CD8+, or CD8+CD57+ T cells (not recorded which) from PBMCs. CDR3 reads: CASSLGESYNEQFF. The DNA reads as follows: TGTGCCAGCAGCTTGGGTGAGTCCTACAATGAGCAGTTCTTC.